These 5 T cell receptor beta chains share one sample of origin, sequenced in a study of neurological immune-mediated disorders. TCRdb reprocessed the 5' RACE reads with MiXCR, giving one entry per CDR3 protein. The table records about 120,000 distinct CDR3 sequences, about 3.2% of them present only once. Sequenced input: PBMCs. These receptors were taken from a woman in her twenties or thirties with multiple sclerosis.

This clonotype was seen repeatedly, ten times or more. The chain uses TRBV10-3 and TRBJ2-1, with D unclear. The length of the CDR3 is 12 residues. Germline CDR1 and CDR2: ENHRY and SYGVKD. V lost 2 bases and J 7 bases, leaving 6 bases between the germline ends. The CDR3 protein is CAISELGNEQFF. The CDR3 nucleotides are TGTGCCATCAGTGAGCTCGGGAATGAGCAGTTCTTC.

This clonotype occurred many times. CDR3 loop: CASSQSLARGDYGYTF. The CDR3 nucleotides read TGTGCCAGCAGCCAAAGCCTCGCGAGGGGGGACTATGGCTACACCTTC. The chain uses TRBV3-1 and TRBJ1-2, with D possibly TRBD1 on 6 matching bases. Germline-derived CDR1 and CDR2 are LGHDT and YNNKEL (reference sequence). V was pared by 2 bases and J by 3 bases, with 16 bases between. This CDR3 is 16 amino acids long.

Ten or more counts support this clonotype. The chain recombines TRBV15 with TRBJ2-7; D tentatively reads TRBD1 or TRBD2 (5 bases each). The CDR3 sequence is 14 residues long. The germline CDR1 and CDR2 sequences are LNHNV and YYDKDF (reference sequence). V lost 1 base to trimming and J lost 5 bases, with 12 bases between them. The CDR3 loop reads CATSRAGGRDEQYF. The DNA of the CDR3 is TGTGCCACCAGCAGAGCTGGGGGTCGAGACGAGCAGTACTTC. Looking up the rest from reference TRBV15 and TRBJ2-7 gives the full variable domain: DAMVIQNPRYQVTQFGKPVTLSCSQTLNHNVMYWYQQKSSQAPKLLFHYYDKDFNNEADTPDNFQSRRPNTSFCFLDIRSPGLGDTAMYLCATSRAGGRDEQYFGPGTRLTVT.

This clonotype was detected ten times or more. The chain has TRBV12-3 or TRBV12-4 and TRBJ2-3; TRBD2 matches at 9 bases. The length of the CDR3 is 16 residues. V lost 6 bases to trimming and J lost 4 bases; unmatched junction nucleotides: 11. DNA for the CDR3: TGTGCCAGCAGAATGCTGCGAGCGGGGGGTTCAGATACGCAGTATTTT. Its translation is CASRMLRAGGSDTQYF.

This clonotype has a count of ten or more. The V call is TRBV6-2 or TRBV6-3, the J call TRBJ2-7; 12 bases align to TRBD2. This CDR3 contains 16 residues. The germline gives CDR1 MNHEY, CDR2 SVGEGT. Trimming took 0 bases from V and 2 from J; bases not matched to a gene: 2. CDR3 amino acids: CASSYSRLAGAYEQYF. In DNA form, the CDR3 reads TGTGCCAGCAGTTACTCGAGACTAGCGGGGGCCTACGAGCAGTACTTC.